This T cell receptor (beta chain) was documented in a study of cytomegalovirus exposure and HLA in healthy donors. Trimming left V 6 bases short and J 7 bases short, with 15 bases between. There are 13 residues in the CDR3. CDR1 is MNHEY, CDR2 SMNVEV, per germline (reference sequence). The PCR ran on 60 Vbeta and 13 Jbeta primers. The table came from immunoSEQ multiplex PCR; TCRdb's copy has only in-frame clones and leaves some out. The sample includes 120,000 to 150,000 clones, 77% of them seen just once. This clonotype originated in a female donor in good health and CMV-seronegative. The sample consisted of PBMCs. This chain links TRBV27 with TRBJ1-2; D unresolved. The CDR3 sequence: CASSPNSFSGYTF. The CDR3 nucleotides read TGTGCCAGCAGCCCTAACTCCTTTAGTGGCTACACCTTC.